This TCR beta chain was captured by sequencing in a study of type 1 and type 2 diabetes patients. In the study overall: Donors were type 1 diabetes, type 2 diabetes, or nondiabetic controls. T cells were magnetically sorted from PBMCs as CD4+ or CD8+ subsets.

Study outcomes and limitations: In type 2 diabetes, highly-expanded CD4+ clones took a median around 4% of reads.

The CDR3 runs 14 residues. V lost 0 bases to trimming and J lost 7 bases, with 9 bases between them. Germline CDR1 is LNHNV and CDR2 is YYDKDF (reference sequence). This clonotype was observed many times. Antigen: not known. PCR was run on genomic DNA. Amplification of the beta chain CDR3 used 30 forward and 13 reverse multiplex primers. MiXCR was run by TCRdb on the multiplex PCR reads, yielding one entry per CDR3 protein. The table lists fewer than 300,000 distinct CDR3 sequences, over 45% of them singletons. Peripheral blood, approximately 9.6 milliliters per participant, was collected. This receptor was taken from a man aged 18 to 30 with type 2 diabetes. The rearrangement uses TRBV15 and TRBJ2-2, with D unclear. Source material: peripheral blood mononuclear cells (PBMCs). CDR3 in amino acids: CATSRDRRVGELFF. In nucleotides, the CDR3 is TGTGCCACCAGCAGAGATAGAAGGGTCGGGGAGCTGTTTTTT. Using reference TRBV15 and TRBJ2-2 for the parts outside the CDR3, the full variable domain is DAMVIQNPRYQVTQFGKPVTLSCSQTLNHNVMYWYQQKSSQAPKLLFHYYDKDFNNEADTPDNFQSRRPNTSFCFLDIRSPGLGDTAMYLCATSRDRRVGELFFGEGSRLTVL.